The source of this TCR beta chain is a study of blood T cell repertoires in COVID-19. For the study at large: T cells, B-cell-depleted T cells, or PBMCs provided the cDNA or gDNA that served as material.

TCRdb's table, derived via immunoSEQ multiplex PCR, lists solely in-frame clones and lacks some. The table records about 360,000 clones, approximately 87% of them present only once. The sample was PBMCs or T cells enriched from blood (not recorded which). The receptor comes from a man younger than 45 who had recovered from COVID-19.

The CDR3 here is CASSQAPSSGDRNIQYF. The CDR3, as DNA: TGCGCCAGCAGCCAAGCTCCCTCTAGCGGGGATCGGAACATTCAGTACTTC. V is TRBV4-1 and J is TRBJ2-4; 9 nucleotides agree with TRBD2. The CDR3 length is 17 residues. Germline V lookup: CDR1 MGHRA, CDR2 YSYEKL. V gave up 1 base and J gave up 7 bases; unmatched junction bases: 11.